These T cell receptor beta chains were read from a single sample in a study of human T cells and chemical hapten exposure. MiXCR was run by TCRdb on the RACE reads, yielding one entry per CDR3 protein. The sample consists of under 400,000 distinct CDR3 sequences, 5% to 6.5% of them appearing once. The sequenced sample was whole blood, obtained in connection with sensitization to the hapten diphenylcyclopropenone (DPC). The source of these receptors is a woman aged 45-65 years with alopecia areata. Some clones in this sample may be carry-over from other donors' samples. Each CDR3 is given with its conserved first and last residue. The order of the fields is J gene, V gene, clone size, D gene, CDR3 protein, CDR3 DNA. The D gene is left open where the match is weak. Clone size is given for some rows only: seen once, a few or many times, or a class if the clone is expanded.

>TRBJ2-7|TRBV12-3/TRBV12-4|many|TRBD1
CASSGTGIEQYF
TGTGCCAGCAGTGGGACAGGGATCGAGCAGTACTTC
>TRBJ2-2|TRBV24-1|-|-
CATSSAAGELFF
TGTGCCACTTCTTCCGCCGCCGGGGAGCTGTTTTTT
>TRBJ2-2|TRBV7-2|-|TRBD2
CASSLRLAGGGSGELFF
TGTGCCAGCAGCCTCCGGCTAGCGGGAGGGGGCTCCGGGGAGCTGTTTTTT
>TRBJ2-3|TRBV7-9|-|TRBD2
CASCPGGGSTDTQYF
TGTGCCAGCTGTCCGGGCGGGGGAAGCACAGATACGCAGTATTTT
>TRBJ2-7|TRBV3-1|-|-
CASSQVRAGRNSYEQYF
TGTGCCAGCAGCCAAGTGAGGGCGGGACGAAACTCCTACGAGCAGTACTTC
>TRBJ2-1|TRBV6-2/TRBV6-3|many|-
CASSYHGGPAGNEQFF
TGTGCCAGCAGTTACCACGGGGGACCCGCCGGAAATGAGCAGTTCTTC
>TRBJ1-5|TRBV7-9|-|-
CASSLLDRAAGSVNQPQHF
TGTGCCAGCAGCTTATTGGATCGAGCGGCGGGCTCGGTCAATCAGCCCCAGCATTTT
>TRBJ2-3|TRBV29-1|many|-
CSVESLGLVQDTQYF
TGCAGCGTGGAATCCTTAGGCCTGGTACAAGATACGCAGTATTTT
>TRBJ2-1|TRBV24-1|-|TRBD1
CATSDSGTVDNEQFF
TGTGCCACCAGTGATTCCGGGACAGTAGACAATGAGCAGTTCTTC
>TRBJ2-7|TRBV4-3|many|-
CASSQASGASYEQYF
TGCGCCAGCAGCCAAGCTTCCGGGGCCTCCTACGAGCAGTACTTC
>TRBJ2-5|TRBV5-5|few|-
CASSLGPEQETQYF
TGTGCCAGCAGCTTGGGGCCAGAACAAGAGACCCAGTACTTC
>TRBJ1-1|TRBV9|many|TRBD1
CASSPQTGPTEAFF
TGTGCCAGCAGCCCTCAGACAGGGCCCACTGAAGCTTTCTTT
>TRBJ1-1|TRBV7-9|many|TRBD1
CASSVQGALTEAFF
TGTGCCAGCAGCGTACAGGGGGCGCTTACTGAAGCTTTCTTT
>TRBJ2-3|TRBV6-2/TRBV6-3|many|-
CASRRAGSTDTQYF
TGTGCCAGCAGGAGGGCAGGTAGCACAGATACGCAGTATTTT
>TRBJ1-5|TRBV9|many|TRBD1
CASGTGGRSNQPQHF
TGTGCCAGCGGGACAGGAGGGCGTAGCAATCAGCCCCAGCATTTT
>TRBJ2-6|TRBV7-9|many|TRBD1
CASSSRTGPGANVLTF
TGTGCCAGCAGCTCCAGGACAGGGCCTGGGGCCAACGTCCTGACTTTC